The 17 T cell receptor beta chains below come from one sample, sequenced in a study of CD8 T cells in ankylosing spondylitis. Study results and limitations: Typical of ankylosing spondylitis blood, it appeared, was a TCR beta motif of under 10 highly homologous variants.

A single record per CDR3 protein comes from TCRdb applying MiXCR to the 5' RACE reads. The sample lists fewer than 450,000 distinct CDR3 sequences, roughly 15% seen once, with 0.95% to 1.1% in the top ten. These TCRs are of unknown antigen specificity. Material for sequencing was blood, either unsorted or a sorted T cell fraction (not recorded which). Receptors originate from a male donor with ankylosing spondylitis.

In this sample, this clonotype turned up a few times. V is TRBV5-1 and J is TRBJ1-1, with TRBD1 identical over 7 bases. Germline V lookup: CDR1 SGHRS, CDR2 YFSETQ. The CDR3 extends over 15 amino acids. Trimming took 4 bases from V and 1 from J; bases not matched to a gene: 7. The CDR3 DNA reads TGCGCCAGCAGCCTTGGAACAGGGGAGAACACTGAAGCTTTCTTT. Its protein is CASSLGTGENTEAFF. Based on the CDR3 plus reference TRBV5-1 and TRBJ1-1, the full variable domain is KAGVTQTPRYLIKTRGQQVTLSCSPISGHRSVSWYQQTPGQGLQFLFEYFSETQRNKGNFPGRFSGRQFSNSRSEMNVSTLELGDSALYLCASSLGTGENTEAFFGQGTRLTVV.

This clonotype was counted a few times. CDR3: CAWRRGGQYKNTEAFF. In nucleotides, the CDR3 is TGTGCCTGGAGGAGGGGGGGACAGTATAAGAACACTGAAGCTTTCTTT. This sequence joins TRBV30 and TRBJ1-1, with TRBD1 matching over 7 bases. Germline lookup yields CDR1 GTSNPN and CDR2 SVGIG (reference sequence). V was pared by 3 bases and J by 1 base, with 11 bases of the junction left unmatched. This CDR3 is built from 16 residues. Variable domain in full (rest from reference TRBV30 and TRBJ1-1): SQTIHQWPATLVQPVGSPLSLECTVEGTSNPNLYWYRQAAGRGLQLLFYSVGIGQISSEVPQNLSASRPQDRQFILSSKKLLLSDSGFYLCAWRRGGQYKNTEAFFGQGTRLTVV.

This clonotype was counted only a few times. The rearrangement links TRBV15 to TRBJ1-5; perhaps TRBD1 as D (5 bases). Trimming shortened V by 3 bases and J by 5 bases, and 14 bases separated the two germline ends. In germline, CDR1 is LNHNV, CDR2 YYDKDF (reference sequence). The CDR3 spans 15 residues. The CDR3 sequence: CATSSAGTKDQPQHF. The CDR3 DNA follows: TGTGCCACCAGCAGCGCAGGGACGAAGGATCAGCCCCAGCATTTT.

For this clonotype: One junction end does not reproduce the germline sequence, and a read error may be involved. V gene TRBV6-1 combines with J gene TRBJ2-2; 11 bases agree with TRBD2. CDR1 and CDR2 (germline): MNHNS, SASEGT. The length of the CDR3 is 14 residues. The CDR3 protein is CASIRLAGTGEPFF. CDR3 DNA: TGTGCCAGCATCAGACTAGCGGGAACCGGGGAGCCGTTTTTT.

This clonotype has a handful of counts. This chain connects TRBV7-6 to TRBJ2-1; D is uncertain. The CDR3 is 13 residues long. CDR1 is SGHVS, CDR2 FNYEAQ, per germline. Trimming pared 5 bases from V and 10 bases from J, leaving 15 bases between. Written as DNA, the CDR3 is TGTGCCAGCAGCCAACCTCTTGTGGGGGAGCAGTTCTTC. As protein: CASSQPLVGEQFF.

The table lists this clonotype with many counts. The chain recombines TRBV10-3 with TRBJ2-2; D gene unclear. Germline CDR1 ENHRY, CDR2 SYGVKD. There are 16 residues in the CDR3. V shed 3 bases and J shed 0 bases, with 11 bases lying between them. The CDR3 is CAISEYGVANTGELFF. In DNA, the CDR3 is TGTGCCATCAGTGAATACGGAGTGGCGAACACCGGGGAGCTGTTTTTT.

The chain combines TRBV6-1 with TRBJ2-7; the D is unclear. V dropped 2 bases and J dropped 1 base, with 9 bases sitting between them. The CDR3 loop spans 14 amino acids. Germline CDR1 and CDR2: MNHNS and SASEGT. The CDR3 loop is CASSEFLWSYEQYF. For the CDR3, the DNA is TGTGCCAGCAGTGAATTCCTATGGTCCTACGAGCAGTACTTC.

The chain recombines TRBV5-1 with TRBJ2-2; no firm D call. CDR1 is SGHRS and CDR2 is YFSETQ in the germline V gene. This CDR3 has 13 amino acids. Trimming left V 4 bases short and J 5 bases short, with 9 bases between. The CDR3 bases are TGCGCCAGCAGCGCGTTAGGTACCGGGGAGCTGTTTTTT. As protein: CASSALGTGELFF. Full variable domain (missing parts from reference TRBV5-1 and TRBJ2-2): KAGVTQTPRYLIKTRGQQVTLSCSPISGHRSVSWYQQTPGQGLQFLFEYFSETQRNKGNFPGRFSGRQFSNSRSEMNVSTLELGDSALYLCASSALGTGELFFGEGSRLTVL.

This clonotype was counted many times. This chain connects TRBV28 to TRBJ2-1, with D possibly TRBD2 on 6 matching bases. This CDR3 contains 12 residues. Germline CDR1 reads MDHEN; CDR2 reads SYDVKM. V lost 6 bases and J lost 7, with 10 bases in between. The DNA for the CDR3 is TGTGCCAGCAGCCGACTAGTTAATGAGCAGTTCTTC. This gives the protein CASSRLVNEQFF.

The genes are TRBV6-1 and TRBJ2-5, with D perhaps matching TRBD2 (5 bases). CDR1 MNHNS and CDR2 SASEGT come from the germline V gene. The CDR3 length is 13 residues. V gave up 9 bases and J gave up 4 bases, with 15 bases separating them. The DNA of the CDR3 is TGTGCCAGTGGCCCGCTAGCCCCAGAGACCCAGTACTTC. As protein: CASGPLAPETQYF.

This clonotype was detected ten times or more. The genes are TRBV7-2 and TRBJ1-1, with D possibly TRBD1 on 5 matching bases. There are 13 residues in the CDR3. The ends were cut back, 1 base at V and 5 bases at J, with 8 bases in the middle. The germline V gene has CDR1 SGHTA and CDR2 FQGNSA. The CDR3 region has the DNA TGTGCCAGCAGCTTAGTGACAGAAACTGAAGCTTTCTTT. Translating gives CASSLVTETEAFF.

This chain uses TRBV24-1 with TRBJ2-1; TRBD1 aligns across 7 bases. Germline trimming cut 2 bases from V and 4 bases from J; bases unmatched to any gene: 7. CDR1 is KGHDR and CDR2 is SFDVKD in the germline V gene. The CDR3 has 16 amino acids. The CDR3 DNA is TGTGCCACCAGTGATTCCGGGACAGCCGCGTACAATGAGCAGTTCTTC. Translating gives CATSDSGTAAYNEQFF.

The chain carries TRBV20-1 and TRBJ1-4, with no clear D. This CDR3 comprises 14 residues. V lost 3 bases and J lost 8, with 16 bases in between. The germline gives CDR1 DFQATT, CDR2 SNEGSKA (reference sequence). The DNA for the CDR3 is TGCAGTGCTAGGCCACGTCTGGCAAAGGAAAAACTGTTTTTT. Protein product: CSARPRLAKEKLFF.

This clonotype was seen a handful of times. The genes are TRBV10-3 and TRBJ2-2; 12 bases are a match to TRBD2. The CDR3 has 17 amino acids. With V trimmed by 5 bases and J by 2 bases, 6 bases remained unmatched. CDR1 and CDR2 (germline): ENHRY, SYGVKD. CDR3 sequence (DNA): TGTGCCATCAGTACCGGGACTAGCGGGCCAAACACCGGGGAGCTGTTTTTT. This translates into CAISTGTSGPNTGELFF.

The V gene is TRBV5-1, the J gene TRBJ1-4, with 7 bases that match TRBD1. The germline V gene has CDR1 SGHRS and CDR2 YFSETQ. Germline trimming cut 0 bases from V and 8 bases from J; bases unmatched to any gene: 16. CDR3 length: 18 amino acids. The CDR3 DNA is TGCGCCAGCAGCTTGGCTGGACAGGCGATGGTTGGCAACGAAAAACTGTTTTTT. Amino acid sequence: CASSLAGQAMVGNEKLFF.

This clonotype was seen a handful of times. The chain carries TRBV24-1 and TRBJ1-2; D is unresolved. The CDR3 totals 16 residues. Germline values: CDR1 KGHDR, CDR2 SFDVKD. V gave up 4 bases and J gave up 2 bases, with 16 bases separating them. The CDR3 sequence is CATSDPLGERNYGYTF. The CDR3 coding sequence is TGTGCCACCAGTGACCCCCTCGGCGAGAGGAACTATGGCTACACCTTC.

Only a few counts were recorded for this clonotype. The genes are TRBV6-5 and TRBJ1-3, with unresolved D. Trimming stripped 6 bases from V and 7 bases from J, with 10 bases between. CDR1 and CDR2 (germline): MNHEY, SVGAGI. The CDR3 runs 12 residues. DNA for the CDR3: TGTGCCAGCAGGGTCATTAATAACACCATATATTTT. Translating gives CASRVINNTIYF.